These T cell receptor beta chains were read from a single sample in a study of T-cell memory formation after mild COVID-19. TCRdb independently ran MiXCR on the 5' RACE reads; one entry per CDR3 protein. The profile shows some 250,000 distinct CDR3 sequences, roughly a tenth of them singletons. The sequencing sample was made of PBMCs or a T cell subset sorted from them (not recorded which). These receptors all come from a man aged 18 to 30 who had mild COVID-19 (a few samples of this study predate the infection). Cell type and time point are not known. Each CDR3 is given with its conserved first and last residue. A D gene is named only where the DNA matches it firmly. Clone sizes are given selectively: once, few, many, or a class where the clone is expanded.

V	size	J	D	DNA	CDR3
TRBV7-2	few	TRBJ1-4	-	TGTGCCAGCAGCTTAGGGGCCGGGGGGGTTGGTGAAAAACTGTTTTTT	CASSLGAGGVGEKLFF
TRBV12-3/TRBV12-4	-	TRBJ2-1	TRBD2	TGTGCCAGCAGTTTAACCGGGACTAGCGGGGATGAGCAGTTCTTC	CASSLTGTSGDEQFF
TRBV12-3/TRBV12-4	many	TRBJ1-6	-	TGTGCCACCGGAGGAGGGGTAAATGATTCACCCCTCCACTTT	CATGGGVNDSPLHF
TRBV5-5	-	TRBJ1-6	-	TGTGCCAGCAGCCCAATGGGAGGGCGTGGTTCACCCCTCCACTTT	CASSPMGGRGSPLHF
TRBV4-1	few	TRBJ2-7	-	TGCGCCAGCAGCCAACCCCGGGCCCGATCCTACGAGCAGTACTTC	CASSQPRARSYEQYF
TRBV5-1	few	TRBJ2-3	-	TGCGCCAGCAGCTTAAATAGCGTAGGTAGCACAGATACGCAGTATTTT	CASSLNSVGSTDTQYF
TRBV6-5	-	TRBJ1-1	-	TGTGCCAGCAGCCCGGGGGCGGCGGTAGCTTTCTTT	CASSPGAAVAFF
TRBV7-9	-	TRBJ1-2	-	TGTGCCAGCAGCCCGGACAGCGGGGGCTACACCTTC	CASSPDSGGYTF
TRBV29-1	-	TRBJ2-2	-	TGCAGCATTTCCTCCCCCCCGGTGGAGCTGTTTTTT	CSISSPPVELFF
TRBV7-8	many	TRBJ1-5	-	TGTGCCAGCAGCCCCAGGGGTGGCAATCAGCCCCAGCATTTT	CASSPRGGNQPQHF
TRBV30	-	TRBJ2-7	-	TGTGCCTGGAGCGCCCTCGATCGCGAGCAGTACTTC	CAWSALDREQYF
TRBV9	once	TRBJ2-6	-	TGTGCCAGCAGCGTAGCTTCTCGGGTCGGAGTACTCTCTGGGGCCAACGTCCTGACTTTC	CASSVASRVGVLSGANVLTF
TRBV25-1	-	TRBJ2-5	-	TGTGCCAGCAGTGAAACGGAGACCCAGTACTTC	CASSETETQYF
TRBV29-1	few	TRBJ2-2	-	TGCAGCGCTCGGGGTTACACCGGGGAGCTGTTTTTT	CSARGYTGELFF
TRBV7-9	-	TRBJ1-1	-	TGTGCCAGCAGCCTGGGGGCGGTGGGTGAAGCTTTCTTT	CASSLGAVGEAFF
TRBV5-3	-	TRBJ2-3	-	TGTGCCAGAAGCTTGGGGGTCACAGATACGCAGTATTTT	CARSLGVTDTQYF
TRBV3-1	few	TRBJ1-1	-	TGTGCCAGCAGCCAAGATGAAGGGGCGAACACTGAAGCTTTCTTT	CASSQDEGANTEAFF
TRBV20-1	-	TRBJ1-1	TRBD1	TGCAGTGCTACCCCGGGACAGGGTTTAGGAGCTTTCTTT	CSATPGQGLGAFF
TRBV12-3/TRBV12-4	few	TRBJ2-1	TRBD2	TGTGCCAGCAGTCCGCTGAGCGGGGGGTCCTACAATGAGCAGTTCTTC	CASSPLSGGSYNEQFF
TRBV4-3	-	TRBJ2-3	-	TGCGCCAGCAGCCAAGTAACTGGCAGCTATAGGGATACGCAGTATTTT	CASSQVTGSYRDTQYF
TRBV4-1	-	TRBJ2-7	TRBD2	TGCGCCAGCAGCCAATGGGCTAGCGGGGGGTTTAGCTCCTACGAGCAGTACTTC	CASSQWASGGFSSYEQYF
TRBV5-1	-	TRBJ1-6	-	TGCGCCAGCAGCTTGGGCGGGTCAAATTCACCCCTCCACTTT	CASSLGGSNSPLHF
TRBV9	-	TRBJ1-2	-	TGTGCCAGCAGCAAACCTAGACAGGAGTATGGCTACACCTTC	CASSKPRQEYGYTF
TRBV28	many	TRBJ2-2	-	TGTGCCAGCAGTTTAATCGGCACCGGGGAGCTGTTTTTT	CASSLIGTGELFF
TRBV5-1	-	TRBJ1-2	TRBD1	TGCGCCAGCGGACCTGGGACAGTCTCTAACTATGGCTACACCTTC	CASGPGTVSNYGYTF
TRBV20-1	-	TRBJ2-5	-	TGCAGTGCTAGAGTAGGGACTTCAGAGACCCAGTACTTC	CSARVGTSETQYF
TRBV2	-	TRBJ2-2	-	TGTGCCAGCAGGGGCCAGGTCAGGGGAATTGACATCCCCGGGGGGGAGCTGTTTTTT	CASRGQVRGIDIPGGELFF
TRBV15	few	TRBJ2-3	TRBD2	TGTGCCACCAGCAGAGAGGTGCCGGGACTAGCGGATGATACGCAGTATTTT	CATSREVPGLADDTQYF
TRBV7-3	few	TRBJ2-3	TRBD2	TGTGCCAGCAGCTTAACGGGAGCGGGGACCGACACAGATACGCAGTATTTT	CASSLTGAGTDTDTQYF
TRBV5-4	-	TRBJ2-7	-	TGTGCCAGCAGCTTGCCCGGGGGTAACTCCTACGAGCAGTACTTC	CASSLPGGNSYEQYF
TRBV20-1	few	TRBJ1-5	TRBD1	TGCAGTGCTAGGCTTACAGGGGATAGCAATCAGCCCCAGCATTTT	CSARLTGDSNQPQHF